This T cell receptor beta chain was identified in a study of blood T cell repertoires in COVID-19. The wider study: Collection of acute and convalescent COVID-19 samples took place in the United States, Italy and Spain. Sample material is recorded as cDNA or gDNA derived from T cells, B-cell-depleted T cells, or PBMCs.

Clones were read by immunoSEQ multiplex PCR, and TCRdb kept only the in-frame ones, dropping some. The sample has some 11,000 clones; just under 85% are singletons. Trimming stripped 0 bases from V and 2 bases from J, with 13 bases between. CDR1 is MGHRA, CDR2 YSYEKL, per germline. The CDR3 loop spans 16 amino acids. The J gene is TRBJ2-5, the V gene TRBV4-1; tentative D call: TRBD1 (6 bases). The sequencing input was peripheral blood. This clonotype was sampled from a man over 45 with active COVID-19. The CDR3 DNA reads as TGCGCCAGCAGCCAAGATTGGGCAGGGGAACAAGAGACCCAGTACTTC. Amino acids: CASSQDWAGEQETQYF.